A selection of T cell receptor beta chains follows, all from one sample in a study of cytomegalovirus exposure and HLA in healthy donors. The method was immunoSEQ multiplex PCR; TCRdb's version includes in-frame clones alone and lacks a portion of them. This sample has 200,000 or so clones; approximately 82% occur once, and the top ten carry 2.1%. What was sequenced was PBMCs. Receptor source: a woman aged 18-29 years in good health and CMV-seropositive. CDR3s include the opening cysteine and the closing phenylalanine or tryptophan. A D gene is named only where the DNA matches it firmly. Size is stated for part of the rows, as once, few or many counts, or as a class when the clone is expanded.

d_gene	j_gene	v_gene	abundance	CDR3nt	CDR3aa
-	TRBJ2-1	TRBV12-5	-	TGTGCTAGTGTTAGGAGTGGTGGGGGCCATGAGCAGTTCTTC	CASVRSGGGHEQFF
-	TRBJ1-2	TRBV19	-	TGTGCCAGTAGACTCGACAGTAACTATGGCTACACCTTC	CASRLDSNYGYTF
-	TRBJ2-1	TRBV9	once	TGTGCCAGCAGCGTAGCTCCGAGATCCTACAATGAGCAGTTCTTC	CASSVAPRSYNEQFF
TRBD1	TRBJ1-5	TRBV6-1	-	TGTGCCAGCAGTGTCGACAGGGGTCGGCAGCCCCAGCATTTT	CASSVDRGRQPQHF
-	TRBJ1-4	TRBV19	-	TGTGCCAGTAGCACGGGGAGGGATAATGAAAAACTGTTTTTT	CASSTGRDNEKLFF
-	TRBJ1-5	TRBV2	-	TGTGCCGCGGGGGGCATGGGTCAGCCCCAGCATTTT	CAAGGMGQPQHF
-	TRBJ2-7	TRBV4-1	-	TGCGCCAGCAGCCAAACAGGAGCCGAGCAGTACTTC	CASSQTGAEQYF
-	TRBJ2-2	TRBV5-1	few	TGCGCCAGCAGCTTGGAACTAGGGAACACCGGGGAGCTGTTTTTT	CASSLELGNTGELFF
-	TRBJ2-1	TRBV27	-	TGTGCCAGCAGTTTGAGCGGCTCAAGCTCCTACAATGAGCAGTTCTTC	CASSLSGSSSYNEQFF
-	TRBJ1-6	TRBV7-9	-	TGTGCCAGCAGCTTAGACGGGAAGTCACCCCTCCACTTT	CASSLDGKSPLHF
-	TRBJ1-3	TRBV29-1	-	TGCAGCGTCGCACCACGACAGCCCGACTCTGGAAACACCATATATTTT	CSVAPRQPDSGNTIYF
-	TRBJ1-1	TRBV19	-	TGTGCCAGTAGTATAGATAGGGAGGTGGACACTGAAGCTTTCTTT	CASSIDREVDTEAFF
-	TRBJ1-5	TRBV19	-	TGTGCCAGTAGCCCTGGCGGAAACCAGCCCCAGCATTTT	CASSPGGNQPQHF
-	TRBJ2-1	TRBV2	-	TGTGCCCACCTGGGCCCCGGTGCCAATGAGCAGTTCTTC	CAHLGPGANEQFF
TRBD1	TRBJ1-5	TRBV9	-	TGTGCCAGCAGCACCACAGGGGGGCACCAGCCCCAGCATTTT	CASSTTGGHQPQHF
-	TRBJ1-5	TRBV6-6	-	TGTGCCAGCAAGGCAGGGGAGGGTCAGCCCCAGCATTTT	CASKAGEGQPQHF
TRBD1	TRBJ1-1	TRBV7-8	-	TGTGCCAGCAGCACCCGGACAGGGGGAAGCACTGAAGCTTTCTTT	CASSTRTGGSTEAFF
-	TRBJ1-3	TRBV10-2	-	TGCGCCAGTGGGGACACCGCATTCTCTGGAAACACCATATATTTT	CASGDTAFSGNTIYF
TRBD1	TRBJ2-3	TRBV29-1	-	TGCAGCGCCAGGACAGGGGGCAAGAGGAGCACAGATACGCAGTATTTT	CSARTGGKRSTDTQYF
-	TRBJ2-2	TRBV5-1	-	TGCGCCTCGTTTGGAGGGCCCGGGGAGCTGTTTTTT	CASFGGPGELFF
-	TRBJ2-7	TRBV5-4	-	TGTGCCAGCAGCCGAGGACAGTTCTACGAGCAGTACTTC	CASSRGQFYEQYF
-	TRBJ2-7	TRBV7-7	-	TGTGCCAGCAGCTTAGCAGAGGGCTACCAGCAGTACTTC	CASSLAEGYQQYF
-	TRBJ1-5	TRBV4-1	-	TGCGCCAGCAGCCAAGGATTTGGGGGGAATCAGCCCCAGCATTTT	CASSQGFGGNQPQHF
-	TRBJ2-3	TRBV7-7	once	TGTGCCAGCAGCATGGGACTGTACACAGATACGCAGTATTTT	CASSMGLYTDTQYF
TRBD2	TRBJ2-1	TRBV9	once	TGTGCCAGCAGGGCTAGCGGGGGGGCCAACAATGAGCAGTTCTTC	CASRASGGANNEQFF
TRBD2	TRBJ2-5	TRBV9	once	TGTGCCAGCAGCGTTACTAGCCGGGGGGGAGAGACCCAGTACTTC	CASSVTSRGGETQYF
TRBD1	TRBJ1-1	TRBV18	-	TGTGCCAGCTCACGGGACAGGGCGAACACTGAAGCTTTCTTT	CASSRDRANTEAFF
TRBD1	TRBJ1-2	TRBV6-5	-	TGTGCCAGCAGTCACAGACAGGGACAAGGCTACACCTTC	CASSHRQGQGYTF
-	TRBJ1-1	TRBV5-4	-	TGTGCCAGCAGCTCGGACAGAGGTCTGCCTGAAGCTTTCTTT	CASSSDRGLPEAFF
-	TRBJ2-2	TRBV4-1	-	TGCGCCAGCAGCCAAGATCCGGGACAGAACACCGGGGAGCTGTTTTTT	CASSQDPGQNTGELFF
TRBD2	TRBJ2-5	TRBV2	-	TGTGCCAGCAGTTTTAGCGGGGGGGCCGCGGGGACCCAGTACTTC	CASSFSGGAAGTQYF
-	TRBJ2-1	TRBV19	-	TGTGCCAGTAGTTCAGGGACCTACAATGAGCAGTTCTTC	CASSSGTYNEQFF
-	TRBJ1-5	TRBV6-5	-	TGTGCCAGCAGTTACGGGAGGGGAGGTCAGCCCCAGCATTTT	CASSYGRGGQPQHF
TRBD1	TRBJ1-4	TRBV10-2	-	TGCGCCAGCGGGGCGACAGGGGAGAAACTGTTTTTT	CASGATGEKLFF
TRBD1	TRBJ1-6	TRBV30	-	TGTGCCTGGAGTGTATTTGGGACAGGGTTTAATTCACCCCTCCACTTT	CAWSVFGTGFNSPLHF
TRBD1	TRBJ1-6	TRBV7-9	once	TGTTCCAGCAGCCCGGACAGGGGTTATAATTCACCCCTCCACTTT	CSSSPDRGYNSPLHF
-	TRBJ2-5	TRBV5-6	few	TGTGCCAGCAGCTTGTTTCCGGGGATCGGGCAGGAGACCCAGTACTTC	CASSLFPGIGQETQYF
TRBD1	TRBJ2-2	TRBV7-8	-	TGTGCCAGCAGCTTACGTTCACAGGGGGTCGGCACCGGGGAGCTGTTTTTT	CASSLRSQGVGTGELFF
TRBD1	TRBJ1-2	TRBV4-1	-	TGCGCCAGCAGCCAACGCCGAGGACAGGGGAGTGGCTATGGCTACACCTTC	CASSQRRGQGSGYGYTF
-	TRBJ1-2	TRBV29-1	few	TGCAGCGCCCGCGAGGATGGCTACACCTTC	CSAREDGYTF
TRBD1	TRBJ1-2	TRBV9	-	TGTGCCAGCAGCGTAGCCCGGGAGACAGGGAACTATGGCTACACCTTC	CASSVARETGNYGYTF
-	TRBJ1-1	TRBV15	-	TGTGCCACCAGCAGAGACGACATGTACGCTGAAGCTTTCTTT	CATSRDDMYAEAFF